The 28 T cell receptor beta chains reported below all come from one sample, sequenced in a study of response to subunit inactivated influenza vaccine. TCRdb reanalysed the RT-PCR reads using MiXCR and keeps one entry per CDR3 protein. The sample contains around 570,000 distinct CDR3 sequences, 7.5% to 8.5% of which appear only once. The material sequenced was PBMCs from blood, taken less than 30 months after vaccination. These receptors came from a man between 50 and 69 years old who received an inactivated influenza vaccine.

This clonotype was detected many times. This chain links TRBV7-8 with TRBJ2-7; 11 bases are shared with TRBD2. The V gene end was trimmed by 4 bases and the J gene end by 2 bases; junction bases not matched to a gene: 19. CDR3 length equals 20 residues. Germline-derived CDR1 and CDR2 are SGHVS and FQNEAQ. CDR3 DNA: TGTGCCAGCAGCTATCCGGGAGGTGGGACTAGCGGCCTTGCTCCCTACGAGCAGTACTTC. It encodes CASSYPGGGTSGLAPYEQYF.

This clonotype has a handful of counts. The chain uses TRBV11-2 and TRBJ2-1; TRBD2 agrees at 9 bases. The V gene end was trimmed by 0 bases and the J gene end by 1 base; junction bases not matched to a gene: 4. The CDR3 has 17 amino acids. The V gene's germline CDR1 is SGHAT and CDR2 FQNNGV. CDR3: CASSLDLSGGSYNEQFF. In nucleotides, the CDR3 is TGTGCCAGCAGCTTAGATCTGAGCGGGGGGTCCTACAATGAGCAGTTCTTC.

This clonotype has at least ten counts. The CDR3 loop reads CSARVWKRGAQTGELFF. In DNA form, the CDR3 reads TGCAGTGCTAGAGTGTGGAAGCGGGGGGCCCAAACCGGGGAGCTGTTTTTT. The genes are TRBV20-1 and TRBJ2-2; 9 bases fit TRBD2. From germline, CDR1 is DFQATT and CDR2 SNEGSKA (reference sequence). The trim removed 1 base at V and 5 bases at J, leaving 11 bases unmatched. This CDR3 has 17 residues.

This chain links TRBV12-3 or TRBV12-4 with TRBJ2-1; TRBD2 aligns across 7 bases. J lost 0 bases, V lost 7 bases, and 6 bases had no gene match. The CDR3 is 15 residues long. CDR3 sequence (DNA): TGTGCCAGCACCCAGACGGGGGGCTCCTACAATGAGCAGTTCTTC. This translates into CASTQTGGSYNEQFF.

This clonotype was counted between two and nine times. The CDR3 bases are TGTGCCAGCAGCTTAGGCCAAGGGGCAGGGGGTGGCTACACCATATATTTT. It encodes CASSLGQGAGGGYTIYF. V is TRBV7-2 and J is TRBJ1-3; 7 bases align to TRBD1. The ends lost 1 base at V and 8 bases at J; junction bases unmatched: 14. The CDR3 contains 17 residues. Germline V gene lookup returns CDR1 SGHTA and CDR2 FQGNSA.

This chain uses TRBV10-3 with TRBJ1-5; D perhaps matches TRBD1 (5 bases). CDR3 length: 17 amino acids. V dropped 0 bases and J dropped 5 bases, with 17 bases sitting between them. Germline V gene data show CDR1 as ENHRY and CDR2 as SYGVKD. CDR3 in DNA: TGTGCCATCAGTGAGTCGTTGCGGGTTGGGGGGGATCAGCCCCAGCATTTT. Residues: CAISESLRVGGDQPQHF.

The chain recombines TRBV5-1 with TRBJ1-1, with 8 bases aligning to TRBD1. Trimming at V came to 3 bases and at J to 1 base, leaving 2 bases not matched to a gene. Looked up from germline, CDR1 is SGHRS and CDR2 is YFSETQ. The CDR3 runs 14 residues. CDR3 loop: CASSWDRKNTEAFF. CDR3 nucleotide sequence: TGCGCCAGCAGCTGGGACAGGAAGAACACTGAAGCTTTCTTT.

This clonotype was picked up a small number of times. The chain links TRBV25-1 to TRBJ2-4, with 8 bases lining up with TRBD2. The ends lost 7 bases at V and 8 bases at J; junction bases unmatched: 10. Germline V gene data show CDR1 as MGHDK and CDR2 as SYGVNS. This CDR3 spans 14 amino acids. CDR3 sequence (DNA): TGTGCCAGCACCGATGGCGGGGGGTTCGACATTCAGTACTTC. Its protein is CASTDGGGFDIQYF.

The chain employs TRBV5-6 and TRBJ2-3; D remains unclear. CDR1 and CDR2 from the germline V gene are SGHDT and YYEEEE. The length of the CDR3 is 13 residues. V was shortened by 7 bases and J by 8 bases, with 17 bases between the two germline ends. The CDR3 nucleotides read TGTGCCAGCGCCCCCCGGCCCGCCGGTACGCAGTATTTT. As protein: CASAPRPAGTQYF. The variable domain in full, completed from reference TRBV5-6 and TRBJ2-3, reads DAGVTQSPTHLIKTRGQQVTLRCSPKSGHDTVSWYQQALGQGPQFIFQYYEEEERQRGNFPDRFSGHQFPNYSSELNVNALLLGDSALYLCASAPRPAGTQYFGPGTRLTVL.

At least ten counts were recorded for this clonotype. This chain connects TRBV7-2 to TRBJ1-2; 9 bases agree with TRBD1. Germline CDR1 and CDR2: SGHTA and FQGNSA. V shed 6 bases and J 3 bases; nucleotides not matched to a gene: 5. The CDR3 has 14 residues. CDR3 residues: CASRDTGGDYGYTF. The CDR3 coding sequence is TGTGCCAGCAGGGACACAGGGGGCGACTATGGCTACACCTTC.

Many counts were recorded for this clonotype. The chain employs TRBV3-1 and TRBJ1-5; no clear D gene. The V end was cut by 2 bases, the J end by 16 bases, with 18 bases between. CDR1 is LGHDT and CDR2 is YNNKEL in the germline V gene (reference sequence). The CDR3 contains 13 residues. CDR3 amino acids: CASSQHPGSSCHF. CDR3 nucleotide sequence: TGTGCCAGCAGCCAACACCCCGGATCCTCATGCCATTTT.

This clonotype showed up just a few times. The V and J genes are TRBV30 and TRBJ2-2; D is unresolved. Germline V CDR1 and CDR2: GTSNPN, SVGIG (reference sequence). The CDR3 spans 14 residues. The V and J ends lost 1 base and 0 bases respectively, with 6 bases between them. The DNA of the CDR3 is TGTGCCTGGAGTGGGCAGGCGAACACCGGGGAGCTGTTTTTT. Protein sequence: CAWSGQANTGELFF.

The chain combines TRBV7-2 with TRBJ2-2, with a possible D match to TRBD1 (6 bases). Per germline, CDR1 SGHTA and CDR2 FQGNSA. The CDR3 is 15 residues long. Between the trimmed V and J ends, which lost 4 bases and 4 bases, there was a span of 13 bases. The CDR3 here is CASSSSQGPTGELFF. Written as DNA, the CDR3 is TGTGCCAGCAGCTCGTCACAGGGTCCCACCGGGGAGCTGTTTTTT.

V usage is TRBV5-1 and J usage is TRBJ2-3; D is undetermined. There are 14 residues in the CDR3. V lost 0 bases to trimming and J lost 0 bases, with 5 bases between them. Germline lookup yields CDR1 SGHRS and CDR2 YFSETQ. The CDR3 loop reads CASSLERSTDTQYF. In DNA, the CDR3 is TGCGCCAGCAGCTTGGAACGAAGCACAGATACGCAGTATTTT.

This clonotype appeared many times. The chain couples TRBV20-1 to TRBJ1-2; 9 bases are a match to TRBD1. Germline values: CDR1 DFQATT, CDR2 SNEGSKA (reference sequence). Losses at the gene ends were 5 bases for V and 2 bases for J; bases not matched to a gene: 6. The CDR3 has 14 residues. The CDR3 DNA reads as TGCAGTGCTGGAATACAGGGGGCAAACTATGGCTACACCTTC. Translating gives CSAGIQGANYGYTF.

This clonotype came up many times. The chain recombines TRBV7-2 with TRBJ2-1, with 7 positions matching TRBD1. CDR3 length: 14 amino acids. V gave up 3 bases and J gave up 5 bases; unmatched junction bases: 4. CDR1 SGHTA and CDR2 FQGNSA come from the germline V gene. The chain's CDR3 is CASSFRTGNNEQFF. The CDR3 DNA follows: TGTGCCAGCAGCTTCAGGACAGGAAACAATGAGCAGTTCTTC.

This clonotype has just a few counts. The chain has TRBV7-8 and TRBJ1-1, with 9 bases lining up with TRBD1. Trimming at V came to 1 base and at J to 4 bases, leaving 7 bases not matched to a gene. The CDR3 totals 16 residues. Germline CDR1 reads SGHVS; CDR2 reads FQNEAQ. CDR3 coding DNA: TGTGCCAGCAGCTTAGTTTGGACAGGGGTTCCCACTGAAGCTTTCTTT. It codes for CASSLVWTGVPTEAFF.

This clonotype was seen many times. The rearrangement uses TRBV7-2 and TRBJ2-7; D tentatively reads TRBD1 or TRBD2 (5 bases each). Germline V gives CDR1 SGHTA, CDR2 FQGNSA. This CDR3 is 16 amino acids long. Trimming left V 5 bases short and J 0 bases short, with 17 bases between. DNA for the CDR3: TGTGCCAGCAGCCTTCCCCGTGGGGGTGTCTCCTACGAGCAGTACTTC. Protein product: CASSLPRGGVSYEQYF. Based on the CDR3 plus reference TRBV7-2 and TRBJ2-7, the full variable domain is GAGVSQSPSNKVTEKGKDVELRCDPISGHTALYWYRQSLGQGLEFLIYFQGNSAPDKSGLPSDRFSAERTGGSVSTLTIQRTQQEDSAVYLCASSLPRGGVSYEQYFGPGTRLTVT.

This clonotype was detected many times. V and J are TRBV5-6 and TRBJ2-2; D call uncertain. Per the germline V gene, CDR1 is SGHDT and CDR2 is YYEEEE. The CDR3 contains 13 residues. V dropped 2 bases and J dropped 6 bases, with 8 bases sitting between them. CDR3 coding DNA: TGTGCCAGCAGCTTTCTCCCCGCCGGGGAGCTGTTTTTT. Its translation: CASSFLPAGELFF.

This clonotype has more than one count but fewer than ten. V is TRBV6-2 or TRBV6-3 and J is TRBJ2-7; 8 bases are shared with TRBD1. This CDR3 comprises 13 residues. Trimming cost V 7 bases and J 4 bases; bases outside gene matches: 6. CDR1 MNHEY and CDR2 SVGEGT come from the germline V gene. This chain's CDR3 is CASTRTGRYEQYF. The CDR3 DNA reads TGTGCCAGCACACGGACAGGGCGGTACGAGCAGTACTTC.

The chain couples TRBV7-3 to TRBJ2-1; D gene ambiguous. The CDR3 is 15 amino acids. Germline CDR1 is SGHTA and CDR2 is FQGTGA. V shed 0 bases and J shed 1 base, with 7 bases lying between them. The DNA for the CDR3 is TGTGCCAGCAGCTTAACTAGGGTGTCCTACAATGAGCAGTTCTTC. It specifies CASSLTRVSYNEQFF. The variable domain in full, completed from reference TRBV7-3 and TRBJ2-1, reads GAGVSQTPSNKVTEKGKYVELRCDPISGHTALYWYRQSLGQGPEFLIYFQGTGAADDSGLPNDRFFAVRPEGSVSTLKIQRTERGDSAVYLCASSLTRVSYNEQFFGPGTRLTVL.

In its sample, this clonotype was seen a few times. The J gene is TRBJ2-5, the V gene TRBV15, with D possibly TRBD2 on 6 matching bases. V lost 1 base and J 5 bases, leaving 11 bases between the germline ends. CDR1 is LNHNV and CDR2 is YYDKDF in the germline V gene (reference sequence). This CDR3 has 14 amino acids. The CDR3 is CATSRAREVETQYF. The CDR3 DNA reads TGTGCCACCAGCAGAGCGAGGGAGGTGGAGACCCAGTACTTC. Drawing the rest from reference TRBV15 and TRBJ2-5, the complete variable domain is DAMVIQNPRYQVTQFGKPVTLSCSQTLNHNVMYWYQQKSSQAPKLLFHYYDKDFNNEADTPDNFQSRRPNTSFCFLDIRSPGLGDTAMYLCATSRAREVETQYFGPGTRLLVL.

This chain joins TRBV4-3 and TRBJ1-5; 8 bases match TRBD1. The J segment lost 7 bases and the V segment lost 2 bases, leaving 10 bases of the junction unmatched. This CDR3 is 16 amino acids long. The germline V gene has CDR1 LGHNA and CDR2 YSLEER. In DNA, the CDR3 is TGCGCCAGCAGCCAAAGCAGTACAGGGGGTTACCAGCCCCAGCATTTT. This sequence encodes CASSQSSTGGYQPQHF.

The V call is TRBV7-9, the J call TRBJ2-7, with TRBD2 matching over 13 bases. V shed 5 bases and J 2 bases; nucleotides not matched to a gene: 6. This CDR3 is 16 amino acids long. Germline loops: CDR1 SEHNR, CDR2 FQNEAQ (reference sequence). This chain's CDR3 is CASSQKGLAGTYEQYF. The CDR3 nucleotides are TGTGCCAGCAGCCAAAAGGGACTAGCGGGGACCTACGAGCAGTACTTC.

In its sample, this clonotype was seen many times. The CDR3 loop reads CASRTTGGGETQYF. In nucleotides, the CDR3 is TGTGCCAGCAGAACAACAGGGGGCGGGGAGACCCAGTACTTC. J is TRBJ2-5 and V is TRBV2, with TRBD1 matching over 9 bases. V lost 6 bases to trimming and J lost 5 bases; unmatched junction nucleotides: 7. This CDR3 is 14 amino acids long. The germline V gene encodes CDR1 SNHLY and CDR2 FYNNEI.

V usage is TRBV9 and J usage is TRBJ2-7; TRBD1 matches 7 bases. Germline V gives CDR1 SGDLS, CDR2 YYNGEE. With V trimmed by 3 bases and J by 4 bases, 7 bases remained unmatched. The CDR3 is 14 amino acids. The CDR3 DNA sequence: TGTGCCAGCAGCGCCCCGAACAGGGGTTACGAGCAGTACTTC. It encodes CASSAPNRGYEQYF.

This clonotype was seen repeatedly, ten times or more. The V gene is TRBV7-2, the J gene TRBJ2-5, with 8 bases lining up with TRBD2. The CDR3 contains 13 residues. V shed 6 bases, J shed 5 bases, and the junction held 5 bases outside the gene matches. Germline CDR1 and CDR2: SGHTA and FQGNSA. The CDR3 DNA reads TGTGCCAGCAGGAGAGCGGGAGTTGAGACCCAGTACTTC. This encodes CASRRAGVETQYF.

This clonotype was counted ten times or more. V gene TRBV10-3 combines with J gene TRBJ2-2; the D call may be TRBD1 or TRBD2 (5 bases each). V lost 9 bases to trimming and J lost 1 base, with 9 bases between them. CDR3 size: 13 residues. The germline V gene has CDR1 ENHRY and CDR2 SYGVKD. Here the CDR3 reads CAIRGENTGELFF. CDR3 nucleotides: TGTGCCATAAGGGGAGAGAACACCGGGGAGCTGTTTTTT.